This T cell receptor beta chain was profiled in a study of T cell responses to AZD1222 COVID-19 vaccine. The study's findings and limits: The donor group comprised mostly white British people and more females; the analysis possibly underestimated clonal diversity. Spike-specific TCR depth and breadth grew after two AZD1222 doses.

TCRdb's table, derived via immunoSEQ multiplex PCR, lists solely in-frame clones and lacks some. The sample records some 150,000 clones, roughly 89% being singletons. Trimming took 6 bases from V and 2 from J; bases not matched to a gene: 5. The CDR3 is 15 residues long. Germline assignment: CDR1 KGHSH and CDR2 LQKENI. This clone was picked up a small number of times. Its antigen is unidentified. The clonotype originates from an adult in good health. The chain recombines TRBV18 with TRBJ2-7, with 12 bases matching TRBD2. The source material was peripheral blood, sampled on day 0 of AZD1222 vaccination. The CDR3 sequence is CASSYGLAGTYEQYF. Written as DNA, the CDR3 is TGTGCCAGCTCGTATGGACTAGCGGGGACCTACGAGCAGTACTTC. Variable domain in full (rest from reference TRBV18 and TRBJ2-7): NAGVMQNPRHLVRRRGQEARLRCSPMKGHSHVYWYRQLPEEGLKFMVYLQKENIIDESGMPKERFSAEFPKEGPSILRIQQVVRGDSAAYFCASSYGLAGTYEQYFGPGTRLTVT.